The 18 T cell receptor beta chains below come from one sample, sequenced in a study of blood T cells in healthy people across ages (dated by TCRdb to the mid-2010s). Libraries came from 5' RACE. For sequencing, an Illumina HiSeq 2500 was employed. A second PCR of about 7 to 12 cycles was run with a J-beta primer mix and a sample-barcoded 5' primer. The public reads were quality trimmed at Q25 with fastp and then assembled into clones with MiXCR by TCRdb, keeping productive beta chains. A single entry per CDR3 protein holds the most common genes and DNA from its merged rows. Counted in this sample were about 730,000 distinct CDR3 sequences; about 42% of them appeared once. The leading ten clones occupy 20% to 25% of the sample. Source material: blood. These receptor sequences come from a woman in her sixties in good health.

This clonotype showed up many times. The V gene is TRBV29-1, the J gene TRBJ2-7, with 9 positions matching TRBD1. Germline V gene lookup returns CDR1 SQVTM and CDR2 ANQGSEA. The CDR3 runs 15 residues. With V trimmed by 7 bases and J by 5 bases, 15 bases remained unmatched. In nucleotides, the CDR3 is TGCAGCGCCACAGGGGGCCTTGTACTTGCTGACGAGCAGTACTTC. It codes for CSATGGLVLADEQYF.

CDR3 DNA sequence: TGTGCCAGCACTTCGGACAGTGGACCAGGAGAGACCCAGTTCTTC. It is translated as CASTSDSGPGETQFF. The chain links TRBV2 to TRBJ2-1; a weak D match, TRBD1 (6 bases). CDR1 is SNHLY, CDR2 FYNNEI, per germline. The CDR3 covers 15 residues. With 7 bases removed from V and 13 bases from J, the gap between germline ends came to 26 bases.

This clonotype turned up a few times. The gene calls are TRBV21-1 and TRBJ2-6; the table names TRBD1, a call not compared with the DNA. TRBV21-1 counts as a pseudogene. CDR3 length: 18 residues. The CDR3 sequence is CASSGRGQGFVAANVLTF. For the CDR3, the DNA is TGTGCCAGCAGCGGGCGGGGTCAAGGGTTTGTGGCGGCCAACGTCCTGACTTTC.

Note on this clonotype: A read error may produce the germline difference seen at one junction end. V usage is TRBV6-5 and J usage is TRBJ2-5; 8 positions agree with TRBD2. The CDR3 has 13 amino acids. The germline CDR1 and CDR2 sequences are MNHEY and SVGAGI. The CDR3 coding sequence is TGTGCCAGCAGTAGGACTAGCCAAGGGACCCAGTACTTC. This sequence encodes CASSRTSQGTQYF.

This clonotype was recorded once. The rearrangement joins TRBV27 to TRBJ1-2; unclear D gene. Germline CDR1 and CDR2: MNHEY and SMNVEV (reference sequence). V lost 6 bases, J lost 2 bases, and 10 bases lay in between. The CDR3 runs to 13 residues. The CDR3 DNA follows: TGTGCCAGCAGGGGTTCACAGAACTATGGCTACACCTTC. Its protein product is CASRGSQNYGYTF.

The rearrangement uses TRBV18 and TRBJ2-7; the D is unclear. The CDR3 sequence is 14 residues long. Germline-derived CDR1 and CDR2 are KGHSH and LQKENI. The V end lost 3 bases, the J end lost 0 bases, and 9 bases lay between the germline ends. The CDR3 region has the DNA TGTGCCAGCTCACCGTTTCTCAGCTCCTACGAGCAGTACTTC. Protein product: CASSPFLSSYEQYF.

This sequence joins TRBV5-1 and TRBJ2-7; D may correspond to TRBD1 or TRBD2 (5 bases each). The ends were cut back, 0 bases at V and 7 bases at J, with 14 bases in the middle. The germline CDR1 and CDR2 sequences are SGHRS and YFSETQ. This CDR3 has 14 amino acids. The CDR3 region has the DNA TGCGCCAGCAGCTTGGACCCAGGGATAGCGGAGCAGTACTTC. Protein sequence: CASSLDPGIAEQYF.

This chain links TRBV5-1 with TRBJ2-5; perhaps TRBD2 as D (6 bases). Matching the DNA end better, TRBJ2-7 makes the J call doubtful. The germline V gene has CDR1 SGHRS and CDR2 YFSETQ. The CDR3 length is 14 residues. CDR3 sequence: CASSGGRPYYEQYF. The CDR3 DNA reads TGCGCCAGCAGCGGGGGGAGACCTTACTACGAGCAGTACTTC.

A note on this clonotype: This may arise from a read error, as a much more abundant clone is one base away. The chain uses TRBV4-3 and TRBJ2-4; no clear D gene. The J call could be wrong; TRBJ2-7 is a better fit for the DNA end. The CDR3 is made up of 14 amino acids. Germline CDR1 is LGHNA and CDR2 is YSLEER. CDR3 in DNA: TGCGCCAGCAGCCAAGATCGAGGAGACTACGAGCAGTACTTC. It is translated as CASSQDRGDYEQYF.

As for this clonotype: A much more abundant neighbour one base away suggests this may be a read error. The chain recombines TRBV3-1 with TRBJ2-1, with 15 nucleotides matching TRBD2. J gave up 13 bases and V 4 bases, and 11 bases lay outside the gene matches. CDR3 length: 16 residues. Germline V gene lookup returns CDR1 LGHDT and CDR2 YNNKEL (reference sequence). The CDR3 loop is CASSPPGLAGGETQFF. In nucleotides, the CDR3 is TGTGCCAGCAGCCCCCCCGGACTAGCGGGGGGGGAGACCCAGTTCTTC.

This clonotype has only a few counts. The chain is built from TRBV12-3 or TRBV12-4 and TRBJ1-5; 8 positions agree with TRBD1. CDR3 length: 15 residues. With 5 bases clipped from V and 5 bases from J, the junction kept 8 bases outside the gene matches. CDR3: CASSRTGIGYQPQHF. CDR3 nucleotide sequence: TGTGCCAGCAGTAGGACAGGGATCGGTTATCAGCCCCAGCATTTT.

This clonotype appeared many times. The rearrangement links TRBV29-1 to TRBJ2-4, with D perhaps TRBD1 (6 bases). V shed 4 bases and J shed 6 bases, with 16 bases lying between them. The CDR3 loop spans 14 amino acids. Germline V lookup: CDR1 SQVTM, CDR2 ANQGSEA. The CDR3 is CSVADSFKANIQYF. CDR3 coding DNA: TGCAGCGTTGCGGACAGCTTTAAGGCAAACATTCAGTACTTC.

The V and J genes are TRBV4-2 and TRBJ2-2; TRBD2 aligns across 16 bases. The germline V gene encodes CDR1 LGHNA and CDR2 YNFKEQ. V lost 0 bases, J lost 2 bases, and 6 bases stayed unmatched. There are 20 residues in the CDR3. Written as DNA, the CDR3 is TGTGCCAGCAGCCAAGATATCGGGACTAGCGGGAGGGTAAACACCGGGGAGCTGTTTTTT. It encodes CASSQDIGTSGRVNTGELFF.

The chain links TRBV6-5 to TRBJ1-2, with a possible D match to TRBD1 (5 bases). Trimming pared 5 bases from V and 7 bases from J, leaving 11 bases between. Germline V gene sequence: CDR1 MNHEY, CDR2 SVGAGI. CDR3 length: 12 amino acids. The DNA for the CDR3 is TGTGCCAGCAGTGCCACAGGAGCTGGCTACACCTTC. The encoded protein is CASSATGAGYTF.

This clonotype was counted between two and nine times. The chain recombines TRBV6-2 or TRBV6-3 with TRBJ2-4; D is unclear. In germline, CDR1 is MNHEY, CDR2 SVGEGT. The CDR3 totals 18 residues. V dropped 4 bases and J dropped 2 bases, with 21 bases sitting between them. As DNA, the CDR3 is TGTGCCAGCAGTTCCTACGCCCCCACCTACGGATCCAAAAACATTCAGTACTTC. Its protein product is CASSSYAPTYGSKNIQYF.

The chain recombines TRBV29-1 with TRBJ2-4, with D tentatively TRBD2 (7 bases). Trimming took 7 bases from V and 3 from J, leaving 19 bases between them. The germline gives CDR1 SQVTM, CDR2 ANQGSEA. The CDR3 runs to 15 residues. The DNA of the CDR3 is TGCAGCGCTGCGGGGGCTTTCGGTCACAAAAACATTCAGTACTTC. Its translation is CSAAGAFGHKNIQYF. The variable domain in full, completed from reference TRBV29-1 and TRBJ2-4, reads SAVISQKPSRDICQRGTSLTIQCQVDSQVTMMFWYRQQPGQSLTLIATANQGSEATYESGFVIDKFPISRPNLTFSTLTVSNMSPEDSSIYLCSAAGAFGHKNIQYFGAGTRLSVL.

This clonotype was detected many times. The DNA of the CDR3 is TGCAGCGTGCGCTCGGCGGGGGCCGGTTATGGCTACACCTTC. This translates into CSVRSAGAGYGYTF. The rearrangement joins TRBV29-1 to TRBJ1-2; TRBD1 might be the D (6 bases). This CDR3 has 14 residues. Trimming took off 6 bases at V and 5 bases at J, with 19 bases between the two ends. CDR1 SQVTM and CDR2 ANQGSEA come from the germline V gene.

This clonotype was recorded at least ten times. CDR3 sequence: CASSQEGAAGVGTDTQYF. CDR3 bases: TGTGCCAGCAGCCAAGAAGGAGCAGCGGGAGTTGGCACAGATACGCAGTATTTT. The rearrangement uses TRBV4-2 and TRBJ2-3, with 8 bases identical to TRBD2. The CDR3 consists of 18 residues. CDR1 and CDR2 (germline): LGHNA, YNFKEQ. V lost 0 bases to trimming and J lost 1 base; unmatched junction nucleotides: 9.